This TCR beta chain stems from a study of OX40 agonist ivuxolimab in advanced cancers. The wider study: Patients received ivuxolimab, an intravenous treatment, every 2 weeks at 0.01 to 10 mg/kg. One hepatocellular carcinoma and a couple of cutaneous melanoma patients partially responded.

CDR3 length: 13 amino acids. Trimming stripped 7 bases from V and 2 bases from J, with 9 bases between. Germline CDR1 SGHDN, CDR2 FVKESK. Profiling relied on immunoSEQ multiplex PCR, and the TCRdb table lists in-frame clones only, not all of them. Here the sample spans nearly 90,000 clones, around nine tenths being singletons. This clone has only one observation. This TCR was recovered from an adult with an advanced solid tumor such as melanoma, head and neck, liver or kidney cancer. The gene calls are TRBV14 and TRBJ2-1, with D unclear. Sequenced material: CD4+ or CD8+ T cells sorted from blood, taken in a trial of the OX40 agonist ivuxolimab. Here the CDR3 reads CASNIGAYNEQFF. For the CDR3, the DNA is TGTGCCAGCAACATAGGTGCCTACAATGAGCAGTTCTTC.